The 26 T cell receptor beta chains below were found in one sample sequenced in a study of shared clonotypes between healthy human individuals. Sequencing was performed with immunoSEQ multiplex PCR; in TCRdb, only in-frame clones are kept and a portion is missing. The sample has 450,000 to 600,000 clones, about four fifths seen once; the top ten hold over 10%. Sequenced sample: PBMCs. These receptors came from a woman aged 40 to 50 in good health. Some clones in this sample may be carry-over from other donors' samples.

The rearrangement joins TRBV7-9 to TRBJ2-7; perhaps TRBD1 as D (5 bases). Germline CDR1 is SEHNR and CDR2 is FQNEAQ (reference sequence). Trimming pared 10 bases from V and 4 bases from J, leaving 14 bases between. The CDR3 extends over 12 amino acids. CDR3 region: CATRGQSYEQYF. The CDR3 DNA reads as TGTGCCACAAGGGGCCAAAGTTACGAGCAGTACTTC.

This chain connects TRBV6-5 to TRBJ2-3, with 8 positions matching TRBD1. There are 14 residues in the CDR3. Per the germline V gene, CDR1 is MNHEY and CDR2 is SVGAGI. J was trimmed by 5 bases and V by 7 bases; bases with no gene match: 8. CDR3 amino acids: CASIGPGGLDTQYF. For the CDR3, the DNA is TGTGCCAGCATAGGTCCAGGGGGCTTAGATACGCAGTATTTT.

The V gene is TRBV27, the J gene TRBJ1-1, with 8 bases identical to TRBD1. Trimming at V came to 0 bases and at J to 5 bases, leaving 5 bases not matched to a gene. Germline-derived CDR1 and CDR2 are MNHEY and SMNVEV (reference sequence). The CDR3 sequence is 15 residues long. The CDR3 DNA follows: TGTGCCAGCAGTTTATCTCAGGGGGCTTTAACTGAAGCTTTCTTT. It codes for CASSLSQGALTEAFF.

The gene calls are TRBV25-1 and TRBJ1-4, with 8 bases that match TRBD1. V lost 6 bases to trimming and J lost 8 bases; unmatched junction nucleotides: 11. From germline, CDR1 is MGHDK and CDR2 SYGVNS. This CDR3 contains 15 residues. CDR3 DNA sequence: TGTGCCAGCAGGGGCCGGACAGGGCGGGGAGAAAAACTGTTTTTT. Its translation: CASRGRTGRGEKLFF.

This clone was recorded once. The chain has TRBV2 and TRBJ2-5; no clear D gene. Trimming pared 8 bases from V and 5 bases from J, leaving 9 bases between. The CDR3 spans 11 residues. CDR1 is SNHLY, CDR2 FYNNEI, per germline. The CDR3 spells CASESWETQYF. CDR3 sequence (DNA): TGTGCCAGCGAGTCATGGGAGACCCAGTACTTC.

The CDR3 bases are TGTGCCAGCAGTGCCCCCCCGGGGGAAGCTTTCTTT. It encodes CASSAPPGEAFF. V is TRBV28 and J is TRBJ1-1; no reliable D call. The CDR3 length is 12 residues. Germline V CDR1 and CDR2: MDHEN, SYDVKM. Trimming removed 5 bases from V and 8 bases from J, with 12 bases in between.

This chain uses TRBV5-6 with TRBJ2-7, with 8 bases matching TRBD1. The CDR3 has 14 residues. Trimming removed 1 base from V and 5 bases from J; junction bases left unmatched: 5. Germline CDR1 is SGHDT and CDR2 is YYEEEE. The CDR3 loop reads CASSLWGQAHEQYF. Written as DNA, the CDR3 is TGTGCCAGCAGCTTGTGGGGACAGGCCCACGAGCAGTACTTC.

This clone was counted a few times. This chain connects TRBV18 to TRBJ1-1, with unresolved D. Germline V gives CDR1 KGHSH, CDR2 LQKENI. This CDR3 has 14 residues. V was clipped by 0 bases and J by 8 bases, with 13 bases between them. This CDR3 reads CASSPPSRTEEAFF. The CDR3 coding sequence is TGTGCCAGCTCACCACCCTCTCGAACAGAAGAAGCTTTCTTT.

This clone is a singleton in its sample. The chain uses TRBV30 and TRBJ1-1; D gene ambiguous. The CDR3 spans 16 residues. V lost 3 bases and J 7 bases, leaving 24 bases between the germline ends. CDR1 is GTSNPN, CDR2 SVGIG, per germline (reference sequence). The CDR3 sequence is CAWRPKLGPGGDEAFF. The CDR3 region has the DNA TGTGCCTGGAGGCCGAAGTTAGGACCCGGCGGGGATGAAGCTTTCTTT. Complete variable domain (other parts from reference TRBV30 and TRBJ1-1): SQTIHQWPATLVQPVGSPLSLECTVEGTSNPNLYWYRQAAGRGLQLLFYSVGIGQISSEVPQNLSASRPQDRQFILSSKKLLLSDSGFYLCAWRPKLGPGGDEAFFGQGTRLTVV.

In this sample, this clone turned up many times. The V call is TRBV4-3, the J call TRBJ1-4; D unclear. This CDR3 spans 16 amino acids. Germline lookup yields CDR1 LGHNA and CDR2 YSLEER. V shed 0 bases and J shed 3 bases, with 11 bases lying between them. The CDR3 DNA reads as TGCGCCAGCAGCCAAGATCCCCCGGGATCTAATGAAAAACTGTTTTTT. It translates to CASSQDPPGSNEKLFF.

This clone appeared many times. V and J are TRBV7-2 and TRBJ2-7, with D unclear. Germline CDR1 reads SGHTA; CDR2 reads FQGNSA. V gave up 1 base and J gave up 2 bases, with 9 bases separating them. The CDR3 spans 14 residues. CDR3: CASSLGVDTYEQYF. For the CDR3, the DNA is TGTGCCAGCAGCTTAGGAGTCGATACCTACGAGCAGTACTTC.

The CDR3 DNA follows: TGCAGCGTTGAAGATCTACGTAGCTCCTACAATGAGCAGTTCTTC. It translates to CSVEDLRSSYNEQFF. The chain carries TRBV29-1 and TRBJ2-1; D is unresolved. V lost 0 bases and J 0 bases, leaving 9 bases between the germline ends. CDR1 SQVTM and CDR2 ANQGSEA come from the germline V gene. CDR3 length: 15 amino acids.

V and J are TRBV30 and TRBJ1-1; D is undetermined. V dropped 4 bases and J dropped 4 bases, with 13 bases sitting between them. In germline, CDR1 is GTSNPN, CDR2 SVGIG (reference sequence). The CDR3 is 13 amino acids. CDR3 sequence: CAWNIQKLTEAFF. The CDR3 DNA reads TGTGCCTGGAACATACAAAAGCTCACTGAAGCTTTCTTT.

This chain uses TRBV25-1 with TRBJ2-3, with D uncertain. Per germline, CDR1 MGHDK and CDR2 SYGVNS. The CDR3 runs to 16 residues. V was trimmed by 5 bases and J by 0 bases, leaving 15 bases between them. The CDR3 region is CASSWTVLSSTDTQYF. The CDR3 region has the DNA TGTGCCAGCAGTTGGACGGTTTTGTCTAGCACAGATACGCAGTATTTT.

The rearrangement uses TRBV7-2 and TRBJ2-7, with D perhaps TRBD2 (6 bases). The germline gives CDR1 SGHTA, CDR2 FQGNSA. CDR3 size: 14 residues. Trimming removed 4 bases from V and 0 bases from J, with 10 bases in between. CDR3 nucleotides: TGTGCCAGCAGCTGGGCGGGGTACTCCTACGAGCAGTACTTC. It yields the protein CASSWAGYSYEQYF.

This chain joins TRBV5-1 and TRBJ2-1; TRBD2 matches 13 bases. With V trimmed by 0 bases and J by 7 bases, 7 bases remained unmatched. The CDR3 sequence is 17 residues long. CDR1 and CDR2 from the germline V gene are SGHRS and YFSETQ. DNA of the CDR3: TGCGCCAGCAGCTTGGCCGGCTGGACTAGCGGGAGTAATGAGCAGTTCTTC. Its translation is CASSLAGWTSGSNEQFF.

This chain uses TRBV9 with TRBJ2-7; D uncertain. V was pared by 0 bases and J by 0 bases, with 10 bases between. The germline gives CDR1 SGDLS, CDR2 YYNGEE. The CDR3 extends over 15 amino acids. DNA of the CDR3: TGTGCCAGCAGCGTAGGAGCGCTAGGCTCCTACGAGCAGTACTTC. Protein product: CASSVGALGSYEQYF.

The chain recombines TRBV5-1 with TRBJ1-1; D perhaps matches TRBD1 (5 bases). Germline loops: CDR1 SGHRS, CDR2 YFSETQ. V was cut by 4 bases and J by 1 base, with 8 bases left in between. This CDR3 region has 13 residues. CDR3 residues: CASSPGTNTEAFF. The CDR3, as DNA: TGCGCCAGCAGCCCCGGGACGAACACTGAAGCTTTCTTT. Complete variable domain (other parts from reference TRBV5-1 and TRBJ1-1): KAGVTQTPRYLIKTRGQQVTLSCSPISGHRSVSWYQQTPGQGLQFLFEYFSETQRNKGNFPGRFSGRQFSNSRSEMNVSTLELGDSALYLCASSPGTNTEAFFGQGTRLTVV.

This chain uses TRBV30 with TRBJ2-7, with D possibly being TRBD2 (6 bases). This CDR3 is 14 amino acids long. Germline V CDR1 and CDR2: GTSNPN, SVGIG (reference sequence). V lost 2 bases and J lost 6, with 17 bases in between. The CDR3 nucleotides are TGTGCCTGGAGTTTAGGCGGGGCCGCCGGCGAGCAGTACTTC. This translates into CAWSLGGAAGEQYF.

The V gene is TRBV7-9, the J gene TRBJ2-1, with TRBD1 matching over 9 bases. With V trimmed by 6 bases and J by 8 bases, 5 bases remained unmatched. The CDR3 consists of 13 residues. Per germline, CDR1 SEHNR and CDR2 FQNEAQ (reference sequence). The CDR3 region is CASSNRQGDEQFF. CDR3 DNA: TGTGCCAGCAGTAACCGACAGGGGGATGAGCAGTTCTTC.

The V gene is TRBV5-1, the J gene TRBJ2-3; 7 nucleotides match TRBD2. V dropped 3 bases and J dropped 3; count of bases not matched to a gene: 13. The CDR3 is 17 residues long. Germline values: CDR1 SGHRS, CDR2 YFSETQ. The CDR3 is CASSSLTSVGGTDTQYF. The CDR3 DNA is TGCGCCAGCAGCTCACTTACTTCGGTCGGGGGGACAGATACGCAGTATTTT. Full variable domain (remainder filled in from reference TRBV5-1 and TRBJ2-3): KAGVTQTPRYLIKTRGQQVTLSCSPISGHRSVSWYQQTPGQGLQFLFEYFSETQRNKGNFPGRFSGRQFSNSRSEMNVSTLELGDSALYLCASSSLTSVGGTDTQYFGPGTRLTVL.

This clone was found a few times. The chain is built from TRBV27 and TRBJ1-5, with unresolved D. Germline CDR1 reads MNHEY; CDR2 reads SMNVEV (reference sequence). V lost 5 bases and J lost 8, with 16 bases in between. The CDR3 has 14 amino acids. The CDR3 sequence: CASSPSAAEKPQHF. Here the CDR3 DNA reads TGTGCCAGCAGTCCCTCGGCGGCGGAGAAGCCCCAGCATTTT.

The genes are TRBV29-1 and TRBJ1-4; D is undetermined. This CDR3 spans 11 amino acids. Germline V gives CDR1 SQVTM, CDR2 ANQGSEA. The V end lost 7 bases, the J end lost 4 bases, and 7 bases lay between the germline ends. The CDR3 loop is CSGIYNEKLFF. The DNA for the CDR3 is TGCAGCGGGATATATAATGAAAAACTGTTTTTT.

The chain links TRBV11-2 to TRBJ2-5; 7 bases are a match to TRBD1. Per germline, CDR1 SGHAT and CDR2 FQNNGV. Unmatched junction bases numbered 8, after V lost 5 bases and J lost 5 bases. The CDR3 is made up of 14 amino acids. The CDR3 is CASSTQRGRETQYF. The CDR3 DNA reads TGTGCCAGCAGCACCCAAAGGGGGCGGGAGACCCAGTACTTC.

The rearrangement joins TRBV11-3 to TRBJ2-3, with D maybe TRBD1 (6 bases). From germline, CDR1 is SGHNT and CDR2 YENEEA. V was cut by 1 base and J by 3 bases, with 14 bases left in between. The length of the CDR3 is 16 residues. CDR3 amino acids: CASSLARGRGTDTQYF. The DNA for the CDR3 is TGTGCCAGCAGCTTAGCGCGAGGCAGGGGAACAGATACGCAGTATTTT.

This clone was seen once. The rearrangement links TRBV4-1 to TRBJ1-2; D is undetermined. This CDR3 has 14 amino acids. CDR1 and CDR2 (germline): MGHRA, YSYEKL. With 4 bases removed from V and 2 bases from J, the gap between germline ends came to 11 bases. This CDR3 is CASSLHGVNYGYTF. The CDR3 DNA reads as TGCGCCAGCAGCCTACATGGAGTCAACTATGGCTACACCTTC.